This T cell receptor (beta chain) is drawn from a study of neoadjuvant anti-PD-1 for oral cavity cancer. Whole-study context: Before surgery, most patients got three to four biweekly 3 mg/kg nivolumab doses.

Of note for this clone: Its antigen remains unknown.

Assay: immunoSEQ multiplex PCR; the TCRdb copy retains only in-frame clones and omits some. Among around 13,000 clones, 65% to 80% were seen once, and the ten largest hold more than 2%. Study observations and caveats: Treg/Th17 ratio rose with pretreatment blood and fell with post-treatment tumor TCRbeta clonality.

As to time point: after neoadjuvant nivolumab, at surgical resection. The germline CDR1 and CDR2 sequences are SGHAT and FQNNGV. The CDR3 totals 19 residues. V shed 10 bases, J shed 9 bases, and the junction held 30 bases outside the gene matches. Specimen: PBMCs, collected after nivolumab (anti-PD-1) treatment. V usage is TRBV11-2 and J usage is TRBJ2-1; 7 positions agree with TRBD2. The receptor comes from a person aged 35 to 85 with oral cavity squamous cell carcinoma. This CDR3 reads CATTELRSRSGRRGGEQFF. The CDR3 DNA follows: TGTGCCACCACGGAACTTAGAAGTAGATCGGGCCGACGCGGGGGTGAGCAGTTCTTC. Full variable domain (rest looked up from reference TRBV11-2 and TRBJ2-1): EAGVAQSPRYKIIEKRQSVAFWCNPISGHATLYWYQQILGQGPKLLIQFQNNGVVDDSQLPKDRFSAERLKGVDSTLKIQPAKLEDSAVYLCATTELRSRSGRRGGEQFFGPGTRLTVL.